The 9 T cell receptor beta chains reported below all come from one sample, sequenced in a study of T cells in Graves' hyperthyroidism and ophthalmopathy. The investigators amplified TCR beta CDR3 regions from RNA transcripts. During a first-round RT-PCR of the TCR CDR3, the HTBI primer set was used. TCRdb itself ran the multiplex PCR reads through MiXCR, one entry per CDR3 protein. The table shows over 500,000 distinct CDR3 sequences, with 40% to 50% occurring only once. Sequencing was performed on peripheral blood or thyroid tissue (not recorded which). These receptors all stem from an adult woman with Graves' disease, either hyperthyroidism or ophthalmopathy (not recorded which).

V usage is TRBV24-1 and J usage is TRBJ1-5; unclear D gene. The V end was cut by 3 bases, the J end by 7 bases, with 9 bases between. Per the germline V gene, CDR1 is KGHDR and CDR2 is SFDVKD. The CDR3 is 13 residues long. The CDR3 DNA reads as TGTGCCACCAGTGATAACGTGTGGCAGCCCCAGCATTTT. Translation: CATSDNVWQPQHF.

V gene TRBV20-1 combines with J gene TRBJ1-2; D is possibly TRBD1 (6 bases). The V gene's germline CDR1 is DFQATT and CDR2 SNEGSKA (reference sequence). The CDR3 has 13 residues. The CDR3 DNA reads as TGCAGCATCGGACAGACCTCTAACTATGGCTACACCTTC. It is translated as CSIGQTSNYGYTF.

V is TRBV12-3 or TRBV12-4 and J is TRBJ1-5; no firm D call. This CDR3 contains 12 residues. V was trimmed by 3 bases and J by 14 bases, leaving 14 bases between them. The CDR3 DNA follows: TGTGCCAGCAGTTTGGGCCCTACCAACGAGCATTTT. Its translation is CASSLGPTNEHF.

The CDR3 spells CASSLHDRWQETQYF. The CDR3 coding sequence is TGTGCCAGCAGCTTACACGACAGGTGGCAAGAGACCCAGTACTTC. This chain connects TRBV11-2 to TRBJ2-5; a weak D match, TRBD1 (6 bases). The CDR3 extends over 15 amino acids. Germline lookup yields CDR1 SGHAT and CDR2 FQNNGV. V shed 2 bases and J shed 2 bases, with 12 bases lying between them.

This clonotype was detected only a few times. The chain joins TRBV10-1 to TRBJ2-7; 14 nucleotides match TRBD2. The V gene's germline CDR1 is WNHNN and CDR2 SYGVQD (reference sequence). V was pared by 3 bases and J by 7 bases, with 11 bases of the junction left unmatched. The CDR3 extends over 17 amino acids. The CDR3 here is CASSETGTSGSRWEQYF. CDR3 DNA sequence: TGCGCCAGCAGTGAAACCGGGACTAGCGGGAGTCGGTGGGAGCAGTACTTC.

The CDR3 protein is CASSAEQGRQETQYF. Here the CDR3 DNA reads TGTGCCAGCAGCGCCGAACAGGGGCGCCAAGAGACCCAGTACTTC. This sequence joins TRBV9 and TRBJ2-5; 7 bases map to TRBD1. Germline V CDR1 and CDR2: SGDLS, YYNGEE. CDR3 length equals 15 residues. Trimming took 3 bases from V and 1 from J; bases not matched to a gene: 6. The variable domain in full, completed from reference TRBV9 and TRBJ2-5, reads DSGVTQTPKHLITATGQRVTLRCSPRSGDLSVYWYQQSLDQGLQFLIQYYNGEERAKGNILERFSAQQFPDLHSELNLSSLELGDSALYFCASSAEQGRQETQYFGPGTRLLVL.

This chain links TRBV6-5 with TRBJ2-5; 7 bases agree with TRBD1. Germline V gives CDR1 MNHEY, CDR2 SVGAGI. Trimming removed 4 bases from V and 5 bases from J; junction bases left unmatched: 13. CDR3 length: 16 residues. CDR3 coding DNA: TGTGCCAGCAGTTCGTTAGGAAGTAGGGGGCGTGAGACCCAGTACTTC. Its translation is CASSSLGSRGRETQYF.

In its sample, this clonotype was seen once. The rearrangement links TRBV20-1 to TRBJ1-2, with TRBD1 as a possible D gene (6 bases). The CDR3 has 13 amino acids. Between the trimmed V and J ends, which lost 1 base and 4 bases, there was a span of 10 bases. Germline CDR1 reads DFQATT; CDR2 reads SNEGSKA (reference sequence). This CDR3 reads CSARVGAAYGYTF. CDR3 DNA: TGCAGTGCTAGAGTGGGGGCGGCCTATGGCTACACCTTC.

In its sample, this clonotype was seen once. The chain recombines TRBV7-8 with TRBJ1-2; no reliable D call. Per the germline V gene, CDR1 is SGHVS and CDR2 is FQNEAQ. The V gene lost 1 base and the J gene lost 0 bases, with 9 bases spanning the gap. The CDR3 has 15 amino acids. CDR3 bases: TGTGCCAGCAGCTTAGTCGAGGGAGCTAACTATGGCTACACCTTC. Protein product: CASSLVEGANYGYTF. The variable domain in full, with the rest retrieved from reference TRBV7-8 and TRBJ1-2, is GAGVSQSPRYKVAKRGQDVALRCDPISGHVSLFWYQQALGQGPEFLTYFQNEAQLDKSGLPSDRFFAERPEGSVSTLKIQRTQQEDSAVYLCASSLVEGANYGYTFGSGTRLTVV.